This TCR beta chain was recovered during a study of blood T cells in healthy people across ages. Study outcomes and limitations: A strong correlation between TCR beta diversity and naive T cell percentage was seen.

The length of the CDR3 is 12 residues. The ends were cut back, 2 bases at V and 2 bases at J, with 6 bases in the middle. CDR1 is DFQATT, CDR2 SNEGSKA, per germline (reference sequence). It was with a sample-barcoded 5' primer and a J-beta primer mix that a second PCR of roughly 7 to 12 cycles was run. Every cDNA molecule carried a tag from a template-switch adaptor bearing 12 random nucleotides. From the 5' RACE reads, TCRdb called clonotypes with MiXCR, one entry per CDR3 protein. The sample has some 760,000 distinct CDR3 sequences, 25% seen once; the top ten hold more than 7.5%. On this clonotype: The antigen remains undetermined.

These data were likewise used in another study, on T cells of mothers and their children. That source notes: Similar thymic selection effects on TCR recombination output appear in pairs, both related and unrelated. At a sensitivity of roughly 91 clones per million clonotypes, no persistent microchimeric T cell clones appeared.

V gene TRBV20-1 combines with J gene TRBJ2-5; no clear D gene. This TCR derives from a boy aged 10-17 years in good health. Sequenced sample: blood. CDR3 sequence: CSARSRQETQYF. In DNA, the CDR3 is TGCAGTGCTAGAAGCAGGCAAGAGACCCAGTACTTC.